This entry lists 6 T cell receptor beta chains sequenced from one sample in a study of blood T cell repertoires in COVID-19. Libraries were prepared by immunoSEQ multiplex PCR; TCRdb keeps only in-frame clonotypes and omits some of them. The table lists some 290,000 clones, around 81% of them singletons. The sample was peripheral blood. Every receptor here comes from a woman in her sixties with active or convalescent COVID-19.

The chain is built from TRBV5-6 and TRBJ1-1, with 9 bases fitting TRBD1. The V gene's germline CDR1 is SGHDT and CDR2 YYEEEE. V was pared by 4 bases and J by 3 bases, with 7 bases of the junction left unmatched. This CDR3 region has 15 residues. CDR3 protein: CASSLQGARDTEAFF. The CDR3 DNA sequence: TGTGCCAGCAGCCTACAGGGGGCCAGGGACACTGAAGCTTTCTTT.

The sample holds one count of this clone. V and J are TRBV4-1 and TRBJ1-6; the match to TRBD1 covers 7 bases. Germline trimming cut 2 bases from V and 7 bases from J; bases unmatched to any gene: 11. Germline V gene data show CDR1 as MGHRA and CDR2 as YSYEKL. The CDR3 consists of 17 residues. The CDR3 nucleotides are TGCGCCAGCAGCCAAAACCGAAGACAGGGCTTCAATTCACCCCTCCACTTT. This codes for CASSQNRRQGFNSPLHF.

This chain links TRBV7-2 with TRBJ1-3, with D unclear. This CDR3 is built from 15 residues. V shed 3 bases and J shed 0 bases, with 9 bases lying between them. Looked up from germline, CDR1 is SGHTA and CDR2 is FQGNSA. The CDR3, as DNA: TGTGCCAGCAGCTTTACAGTTAACTCTGGAAACACCATATATTTT. As protein: CASSFTVNSGNTIYF.

The V and J genes are TRBV11-2 and TRBJ1-2; 7 nucleotides match TRBD1. From germline, CDR1 is SGHAT and CDR2 FQNNGV. The V segment lost 2 bases and the J segment 4 bases; nucleotides outside the gene matches: 10. The CDR3 is 16 amino acids. CDR3 loop: CASSLFGEGAGYGYTF. DNA of the CDR3: TGTGCCAGCAGCTTATTCGGTGAGGGGGCAGGCTATGGCTACACCTTC.

The chain carries TRBV5-1 and TRBJ2-2; possibly TRBD1 for D (5 bases). The CDR3 is 13 residues long. Trimming removed 4 bases at V and 7 bases at J, with 11 bases between. Looked up from germline, CDR1 is SGHRS and CDR2 is YFSETQ. The CDR3 spells CASSGDSLGELFF. The CDR3 DNA reads TGCGCCAGCAGCGGTGACAGTCTCGGGGAGCTGTTTTTT.

The gene calls are TRBV6-4 and TRBJ1-2; weak D call: TRBD1 (5 bases). The germline V gene encodes CDR1 MRHNA and CDR2 SNTAGT. V was cut by 8 bases and J by 11 bases, with 36 bases left in between. The CDR3 runs to 18 residues. The CDR3: CASEGSGPLKDGQVIYTF. The CDR3 nucleotides read TGTGCCAGCGAGGGGAGCGGGCCCCTCAAGGACGGACAAGTTATATACACCTTC.